This T cell receptor beta chain was documented in a study of cytomegalovirus exposure and HLA in healthy donors. Across the whole study: An earlier analysis identified under 130 million unique TCR beta sequences in some 180 million T cells. Study conclusions and caveats: Within the data, a cluster of highly shared sequence variants was likely a sequencing artifact. There were three CMV-associated chains whose specificity for CMV antigens was confirmed in vitro.

Details on this clone: Antigen specificity is unknown.

V lost 5 bases, J lost 5 bases, and 10 bases stayed unmatched. This CDR3 is 15 amino acids long. Germline assignment: CDR1 SGHVS and CDR2 FNYEAQ. Both 60 Vbeta primers and 13 Jbeta primers went into the PCR. TCRdb keeps only in-frame clones here, not all; method: immunoSEQ multiplex PCR. The table has about 140,000 clones, around 10% seen once. Sequences were obtained from PBMCs. The chain recombines TRBV7-6 with TRBJ2-5, with 8 bases matching TRBD1. The receptor's source is a woman aged 35 to 49 in good health and CMV-seropositive. CDR3 loop: CASSRTGPSRETQYF. In DNA, the CDR3 is TGTGCCAGCAGCCGGACAGGGCCATCGCGCGAGACCCAGTACTTC.